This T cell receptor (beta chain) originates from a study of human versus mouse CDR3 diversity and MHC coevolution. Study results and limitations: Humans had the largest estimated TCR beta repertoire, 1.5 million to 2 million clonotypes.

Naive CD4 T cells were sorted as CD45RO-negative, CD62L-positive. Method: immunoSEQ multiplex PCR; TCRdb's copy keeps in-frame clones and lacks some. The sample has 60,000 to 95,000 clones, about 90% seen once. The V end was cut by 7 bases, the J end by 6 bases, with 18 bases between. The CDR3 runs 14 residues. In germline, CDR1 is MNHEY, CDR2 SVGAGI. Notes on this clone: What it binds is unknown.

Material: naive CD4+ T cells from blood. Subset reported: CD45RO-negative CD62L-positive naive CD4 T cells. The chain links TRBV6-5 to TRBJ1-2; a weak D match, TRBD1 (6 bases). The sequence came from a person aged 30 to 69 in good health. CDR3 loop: CASTSRGGGDGYTF. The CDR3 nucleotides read TGTGCCAGCACCTCACGGGGCGGGGGCGATGGCTACACCTTC.